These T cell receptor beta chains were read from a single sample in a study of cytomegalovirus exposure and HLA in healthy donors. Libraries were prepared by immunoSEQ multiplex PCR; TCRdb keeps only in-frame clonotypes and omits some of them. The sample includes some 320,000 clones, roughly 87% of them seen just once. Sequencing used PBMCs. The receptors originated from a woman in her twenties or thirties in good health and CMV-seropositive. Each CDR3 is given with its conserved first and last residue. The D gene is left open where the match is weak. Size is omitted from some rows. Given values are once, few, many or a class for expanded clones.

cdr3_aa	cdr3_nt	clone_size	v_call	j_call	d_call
CASSPTVSNQPQHF	TGTGCCAGCTCACCAACAGTCAGCAATCAGCCCCAGCATTTT	-	TRBV18	TRBJ1-5	-
CASSFGQGRTDTQYF	TGTGCCAGCAGCTTCGGGCAGGGGAGGACAGATACGCAGTATTTT	-	TRBV11-3	TRBJ2-3	-
CASSLLDRSAFF	TGTGCCAGCAGTTTATTAGACAGGTCGGCTTTCTTT	-	TRBV28	TRBJ1-1	-
CASSLVQPGAYEQYF	TGTGCCAGCAGCTTGGTCCAGCCAGGGGCCTACGAGCAGTACTTC	-	TRBV5-4	TRBJ2-7	-
CASSFGLAVYNEQFF	TGTGCCAGCAGTTTCGGTCTAGCGGTTTACAATGAGCAGTTCTTC	-	TRBV27	TRBJ2-1	TRBD2
CASSPAGTGGNQPQHF	TGTGCCAGCAGCCCGGCCGGGACAGGGGGTAATCAGCCCCAGCATTTT	-	TRBV7-9	TRBJ1-5	TRBD1
CASRTSGYPTDTQYF	TGTGCCAGCAGGACCAGCGGGTATCCCACAGATACGCAGTATTTT	-	TRBV28	TRBJ2-3	-
CASSLLGVDSPLHF	TGTGCCAGCAGTTTACTCGGTGTTGATTCACCCCTCCACTTT	-	TRBV28	TRBJ1-6	-
CASSQDISGGLYNEQFF	TGCGCCAGCAGCCAAGATATTAGCGGGGGCCTCTACAATGAGCAGTTCTTC	-	TRBV4-3	TRBJ2-1	TRBD2
CASSPTGAIYEQYF	TGTGCCAGCAGTCCTACAGGGGCGATATACGAGCAGTACTTC	once	TRBV28	TRBJ2-7	TRBD1
CAIKGSSSYEQYF	TGTGCCATCAAGGGCAGTAGCTCCTACGAGCAGTACTTC	-	TRBV10-3	TRBJ2-7	-
CASSRVGQTGELFF	TGCGCCAGCAGCCGGGTTGGTCAAACCGGGGAGCTGTTTTTT	-	TRBV4-3	TRBJ2-2	-
CATLQKASGNYEQYF	TGTGCCACCCTACAAAAGGCTAGCGGGAACTACGAGCAGTACTTC	-	TRBV28	TRBJ2-7	TRBD2
CAWSLSGRNNEQFF	TGTGCCTGGTCCCTTAGCGGGAGGAACAATGAGCAGTTCTTC	-	TRBV30	TRBJ2-1	TRBD2
CASSNRDTIPGELFF	TGTGCCAGTAGCAACCGGGACACGATCCCCGGGGAGCTGTTTTTT	-	TRBV19	TRBJ2-2	-
CASSRDRDYLYEQYF	TGTGCCAGCAGCCGGGACAGGGATTACCTTTACGAGCAGTACTTC	-	TRBV5-6	TRBJ2-7	TRBD1
CASSNHRGVQEKLFF	TGTGCCAGCAGTAACCACAGGGGTGTTCAGGAAAAACTGTTTTTT	-	TRBV6-1	TRBJ1-4	TRBD1
CASSPTSGQETQYF	TGTGCCAGCAGTCCCACTAGCGGCCAAGAGACCCAGTACTTC	-	TRBV27	TRBJ2-5	TRBD2
CASSFGTAYGYTF	TGTGCCAGCAGCTTCGGGACGGCCTATGGCTACACCTTC	few	TRBV7-9	TRBJ1-2	-
CASGGLGKLFF	TGTGCCAGCGGGGGGCTCGGAAAACTGTTTTTT	-	TRBV9	TRBJ1-4	-
CASSDGRGTLYNEQFF	TGCGCCAGCAGTGATGGGAGGGGGACCCTTTACAATGAGCAGTTCTTC	-	TRBV10-2	TRBJ2-1	-
CASSQLGTTNTGELFF	TGTGCCAGCAGCCAACTAGGGACAACAAACACCGGGGAGCTGTTTTTT	-	TRBV4-2	TRBJ2-2	-
CASSFQDSGGNEQFF	TGTGCCAGCAGCTTTCAGGATAGCGGGGGCAATGAGCAGTTCTTC	-	TRBV11-3	TRBJ2-1	TRBD2
CATSRGRGSNQPQHF	TGTGCCACCAGCAGGGGCCGAGGGTCAAATCAGCCCCAGCATTTT	-	TRBV15	TRBJ1-5	-
CSTGTANTGELFF	TGCAGTACCGGGACAGCGAACACCGGGGAGCTGTTTTTT	-	TRBV29-1	TRBJ2-2	TRBD1
CSVGGGWVEQYF	TGCAGCGTTGGGGGGGGTTGGGTCGAGCAGTACTTC	-	TRBV29-1	TRBJ2-7	TRBD2
CASSLGQFNQPQHF	TGTGCCAGCAGTTTAGGACAGTTCAATCAGCCCCAGCATTTT	-	TRBV27	TRBJ1-5	-
CASSLYTPRLAGVSYEQYF	TGTGCCAGCAGTTTATATACCCCACGACTAGCGGGTGTTTCCTACGAGCAGTACTTC	-	TRBV27	TRBJ2-7	TRBD2
CASSPRAGVGDTQYF	TGTGCCAGCAGTCCGCGAGCGGGAGTGGGGGATACGCAGTATTTT	-	TRBV27	TRBJ2-3	TRBD2
CASSLDQGPYEQYF	TGTGCCAGCAGCTTAGATCAGGGGCCCTACGAGCAGTACTTC	-	TRBV7-2	TRBJ2-7	-
CASSLLAEYNEQFF	TGTGCCAGCAGTTTACTAGCGGAGTACAATGAGCAGTTCTTC	-	TRBV27	TRBJ2-1	TRBD2
CASSFFGTETYEQYF	TGTGCCAGCAGTTTTTTCGGGACAGAAACCTACGAGCAGTACTTC	-	TRBV28	TRBJ2-7	TRBD1
CASSQYGAGGDTQYF	TGTGCCAGCAGCCAATACGGGGCAGGAGGGGATACGCAGTATTTT	-	TRBV28	TRBJ2-3	-
CASRGDRRNTEAFF	TGTGCCAGCCGGGGGGACAGGAGGAACACTGAAGCTTTCTTT	once	TRBV6-5	TRBJ1-1	TRBD1
CSVEDRVSTDTQYF	TGCAGCGTTGAAGACAGGGTTAGCACAGATACGCAGTATTTT	-	TRBV29-1	TRBJ2-3	-
CASSLGGSGSYEQYF	TGTGCCAGCAGCTTAGGCGGTAGCGGGAGTTACGAGCAGTACTTC	-	TRBV13	TRBJ2-7	TRBD2
CASSTTGIYGYTF	TGTGCCAGCAGCACGACAGGGATCTATGGCTACACCTTC	-	TRBV13	TRBJ1-2	TRBD1
CASSPSTGGSGANVLTF	TGTGCCAGCAGCCCCTCGACAGGGGGCTCTGGGGCCAACGTCCTGACTTTC	-	TRBV7-3	TRBJ2-6	TRBD1
CASSFFQGAQSNQPQHF	TGTGCCAGCAGTTTCTTTCAGGGGGCGCAGAGCAATCAGCCCCAGCATTTT	-	TRBV28	TRBJ1-5	TRBD1
CASSPQRNTEAFF	TGTGCCAGCAGTCCCCAGCGGAACACTGAAGCTTTCTTT	-	TRBV28	TRBJ1-1	-
CASSDGGTGELFF	TGCGCCAGCAGTGATGGAGGGACCGGGGAGCTGTTTTTT	-	TRBV10-2	TRBJ2-2	-
CASSPGLAGIYEQYF	TGTGCCAGCAGTCCAGGACTAGCGGGAATATACGAGCAGTACTTC	few	TRBV27	TRBJ2-7	TRBD2